The clone carrying this T cell receptor (beta chain) was counted only a few times. Its antigen is not known. The source of the sample is a study of T-cell reconstitution after alpha-beta-depleted transplantation in children. The CDR3 sequence is 13 residues long. The V gene lost 2 bases and the J gene lost 6 bases, with 9 bases spanning the gap. Germline CDR1 and CDR2: SGDLS and YYNGEE. Study-wide points: Where some patients showed high TCRbeta diversity at day 60, it came from recipient T cells and thymic progenitors that had survived. One year post-transplant, T-cell counts and diversity were largely derived from T cells produced anew. Alpha-beta T cells about two months after transplant reportedly derived from several hundred expanded graft clones.

Preparation of the TCRbeta library used unique molecular identifiers. Each CDR3 protein gets one entry after TCRdb re-called the PCR reads with MiXCR. The sample lists about 200,000 distinct CDR3 sequences; roughly 6.6% were seen once. The sequence came from a boy younger than 10 with acute lymphoblastic leukemia, due to receive a stem cell transplant. The gene calls are TRBV9 and TRBJ2-1, with D tentatively TRBD1 (6 bases). The material sequenced was PBMCs, taken before TCRalphabeta/CD19-depleted stem cell transplant. The CDR3 coding sequence is TGTGCCAGCAGCGTGGCACAGGGCAATGAGCAGTTCTTC. It translates to CASSVAQGNEQFF.